The entry below gives a single T cell receptor beta chain sequence along with its context. The clone's antigen remains unknown. Base qualities are not at hand, and no much larger clone is one base apart. CDR3 length: 19 amino acids, cysteine to phenylalanine. The entry retains the CDR3 DNA only, 57 bases that are in frame from base 1. The record originates from a study of cytomegalovirus exposure and HLA in healthy donors (dated by TCRdb to about 2017). Study-level background: The roughly 650 repertoires of the first cohort and the 95 to 150 validation repertoires were produced on the same platform, according to a later analysis. A separate validation cohort of about 110 different subjects was used in addition to the approximately 670-subject first cohort. The study aimed to test whether signatures of past pathogen exposure could be identified by cataloging public T cell receptors. To predict cytomegalovirus infection status, the study combined high-throughput TCR immunosequencing, statistical association of individual TCRs with disease status, and machine learning.

The donors belonged to the validation cohort of 120 subjects, which was separate from the roughly 670-subject first cohort. The investigation overall reported the following: A later analysis lacked HLA typing for the validation cohort, so it scored co-occurrence in that cohort across all 120 or so repertoires. In vitro tests confirmed that a few of the cytomegalovirus-associated TCR beta chains recognize cytomegalovirus antigens. It was suggested by the authors that the approach could potentially be generalized to other disease states and immunological phenotypes. A later analysis found that TCRs clustered in the first cohort also tended to co-occur in the roughly 120 validation repertoires, with approximately 95% of cluster scores above 0. The study listed approximately 150 TCR beta chains as associated with cytomegalovirus. The classifier was reported to diagnose cytomegalovirus status with high specificity and sensitivity in both the original and validation cohorts. While some public TCRs were present in many individuals, most TCR sequences turned up only very rarely across donors.

The receptor library was made with the immunoSEQ multiplex PCR assay. In the paper's pipeline: A statistical classification framework was built to diagnose cytomegalovirus status from the catalog of TCR beta chain sequences. The table was pulled from immuneACCESS by TCRdb, which kept in-frame rearrangements only. Such tables lose some clones; where checked, under half of the loss comes from unresolved V genes, and the rest has no known cause. The V and J calls and clone size are taken from that table; D and trimming were inferred from the DNA. This sample holds some 120,000 clones; about 93% were observed only once. The ten largest make up approximately 1.2% of the sample.

This chain joins TRBV12-2 to TRBJ2-5; the table's D call of TRBD2 was not tested on the DNA. TRBV12-2 is flagged as a pseudogene. This receptor was taken from a woman under 30 in good health and CMV-seronegative. The material sequenced was PBMCs. Here is the DNA: TGTGCAAGTCGCTTAGCCTCTATTCTAGCGGGAGGATCTCAAGAGACCCAGTACTTC. Translated, this is CASRLASILAGGSQETQYF.